This is a list of T cell receptor beta chains from one sample in a study of blood T cell repertoires in COVID-19. Data came from immunoSEQ multiplex PCR; TCRdb stores just in-frame clones and leaves some out. There are about 150,000 clones in the sample; roughly 84% occur only once, and about 12% lies in the top ten. Sequencing was carried out using peripheral blood. Every receptor here comes from an older woman with COVID-19, enrolled during active disease. CDR3s include the opening cysteine and the closing phenylalanine or tryptophan. Each record gives: J gene, D gene, clone size, V gene, CDR3 DNA, CDR3 protein. The D gene is left open where the match is weak. Clone size is stated in some rows and not others, as once, few, many or a class when expanded.

J gene: TRBJ2-2; D gene: -; clone size: -; V gene: TRBV9; CDR3 DNA: TGTGCCAGCAGCCCCGGGACTTACACCGGGGAGCTGTTTTTT; CDR3 protein: CASSPGTYTGELFF
J gene: TRBJ1-3; D gene: TRBD1; clone size: -; V gene: TRBV6-6; CDR3 DNA: TGTGCCAGCAGCCCCCAGGGGGAATATGGAAACACCATATATTTT; CDR3 protein: CASSPQGEYGNTIYF
J gene: TRBJ1-5; D gene: -; clone size: -; V gene: TRBV5-6; CDR3 DNA: TGTGCCAGCAGCTTCGGGCTTAGAACTAGTCAGCCCCAGCATTTT; CDR3 protein: CASSFGLRTSQPQHF
J gene: TRBJ2-3; D gene: -; clone size: -; V gene: TRBV7-5; CDR3 DNA: TGTGCCAGAAGCTTAGGCCCGGGGAAGACTAGCACAGATACGCAGTATTTT; CDR3 protein: CARSLGPGKTSTDTQYF
J gene: TRBJ1-2; D gene: -; clone size: -; V gene: TRBV11-2; CDR3 DNA: TGTGCCAGCAGCCTCTACCCGGCAGGCGACATTAACTATGGCTACACCTTC; CDR3 protein: CASSLYPAGDINYGYTF
J gene: TRBJ2-7; D gene: -; clone size: -; V gene: TRBV29-1; CDR3 DNA: TGCAGCGTCTTCTACGAGCAGTACTTC; CDR3 protein: CSVFYEQYF
J gene: TRBJ2-7; D gene: TRBD2; clone size: -; V gene: TRBV7-2; CDR3 DNA: TGTGCCAGCAGCCCCCGGACTAGTCTCTACGAGCAGTACTTC; CDR3 protein: CASSPRTSLYEQYF
J gene: TRBJ1-2; D gene: TRBD1; clone size: once; V gene: TRBV7-2; CDR3 DNA: TGTGCCAGCAGCTATAACAGGGGAACCTATGGCTACACCTTC; CDR3 protein: CASSYNRGTYGYTF
J gene: TRBJ1-1; D gene: -; clone size: -; V gene: TRBV19; CDR3 DNA: TGTGCCAGTAGCGTCCAGCGGTACACTGAAGCTTTCTTT; CDR3 protein: CASSVQRYTEAFF
J gene: TRBJ1-2; D gene: -; clone size: -; V gene: TRBV18; CDR3 DNA: TGTGCCAGCTCACCACGGGCCCCCTATGGCTACACCTTC; CDR3 protein: CASSPRAPYGYTF
J gene: TRBJ1-6; D gene: TRBD1; clone size: -; V gene: TRBV3-1/TRBV3-2; CDR3 DNA: TGTGCCAGCAGGGGGACAGGCGATAATTCACCCCTCCACTTT; CDR3 protein: CASRGTGDNSPLHF
J gene: TRBJ1-5; D gene: -; clone size: -; V gene: TRBV6-5; CDR3 DNA: TGTGCCAGCAGTACAGGGTTTCACCAGCCCCAGCATTTT; CDR3 protein: CASSTGFHQPQHF
J gene: TRBJ1-4; D gene: TRBD1; clone size: many; V gene: TRBV6-5; CDR3 DNA: TGTGCCGGGTCCCGGGACAGGGATGAAAAACTGTTTTTT; CDR3 protein: CAGSRDRDEKLFF
J gene: TRBJ1-6; D gene: -; clone size: -; V gene: TRBV3-1/TRBV3-2; CDR3 DNA: TGTGCCAGCAGCCAAGGAGGCTATAATTCACCCCTCCACTTT; CDR3 protein: CASSQGGYNSPLHF
J gene: TRBJ2-1; D gene: TRBD2; clone size: -; V gene: TRBV9; CDR3 DNA: TGTGCCAGCAGCGTAGGGTTTGGACTAGCGGGAGATAATGAGCAGTTCTTC; CDR3 protein: CASSVGFGLAGDNEQFF
J gene: TRBJ2-1; D gene: -; clone size: -; V gene: TRBV6-5; CDR3 DNA: TGTGCCAGCAGTTCCGGACAGATTGAGCAGTTCTTC; CDR3 protein: CASSSGQIEQFF
J gene: TRBJ2-2; D gene: -; clone size: -; V gene: TRBV4-1; CDR3 DNA: TGCGCCAGCAGCCAAGATGGTGGGCACTCGAACACCGGGGAGCTGTTTTTT; CDR3 protein: CASSQDGGHSNTGELFF
J gene: TRBJ1-6; D gene: TRBD1; clone size: -; V gene: TRBV9; CDR3 DNA: TGTGCCAGCAGCCCTTCCGGGACAGGGTGGAATTCACCCCTCCACTTT; CDR3 protein: CASSPSGTGWNSPLHF
J gene: TRBJ1-2; D gene: -; clone size: -; V gene: TRBV9; CDR3 DNA: TGTGCCAGCAGCTCTCGACAGGCGGATGGCTACACCTTC; CDR3 protein: CASSSRQADGYTF
J gene: TRBJ2-7; D gene: -; clone size: -; V gene: TRBV5-1; CDR3 DNA: TGCGCCAGCAGCTTGGCCGGGGGAGGCCTCTCCTACGAGCAGTACTTC; CDR3 protein: CASSLAGGGLSYEQYF
J gene: TRBJ1-1; D gene: -; clone size: -; V gene: TRBV6-6; CDR3 DNA: TGTGCCAGCAGTCCGCCAGACAGAAACACTGAAGCTTTCTTT; CDR3 protein: CASSPPDRNTEAFF
J gene: TRBJ2-2; D gene: TRBD1; clone size: once; V gene: TRBV7-6; CDR3 DNA: TGTGCCAGCAGCTCCCGGACAGGGCTGAACACCGGGGAGCTGTTTTTT; CDR3 protein: CASSSRTGLNTGELFF
J gene: TRBJ2-1; D gene: TRBD2; clone size: -; V gene: TRBV7-3; CDR3 DNA: TGTGCCAGCAGCTTTACTAGCGGGAGTACAAATGAGCAGTTCTTC; CDR3 protein: CASSFTSGSTNEQFF
J gene: TRBJ1-5; D gene: -; clone size: many; V gene: TRBV6-5; CDR3 DNA: TGTGCCAGCAGATACCGGGACTCAAACCGGCCCCAGCATTTT; CDR3 protein: CASRYRDSNRPQHF
J gene: TRBJ1-2; D gene: TRBD1; clone size: -; V gene: TRBV7-9; CDR3 DNA: TGTGCCAGCAGCGATCCGAGACAGGGGGCTAGCTATGGCTACACCTTC; CDR3 protein: CASSDPRQGASYGYTF
J gene: TRBJ1-1; D gene: -; clone size: once; V gene: TRBV29-1; CDR3 DNA: TGCAGCGCCGAGACACTCGAAGCTTTCTTT; CDR3 protein: CSAETLEAFF
J gene: TRBJ2-1; D gene: TRBD2; clone size: -; V gene: TRBV19; CDR3 DNA: TGTGCCAGTAGTTGGACTAGCGGAACATACAATGAGCAGTTCTTC; CDR3 protein: CASSWTSGTYNEQFF